This T cell receptor (beta chain) emerged from a study of blood T cell repertoires in COVID-19. Overall study context: Italy, Spain and the United States were the sources of the convalescent and acute COVID-19 samples. T cells, B-cell-depleted T cells, or PBMCs provided the cDNA or gDNA that served as material.

Original handling: Estimated nucleated cell counts came from reference gene primer amplification. The protocol was immunoSEQ multiplex PCR, while the TCRdb copy is restricted to in-frame clones and leaves out a portion. V, J and clone size derive from that table, while D and trimming were established from the DNA sequence. Of about 39,000 clones in the sample, around 87% were seen once. Germline-derived CDR1 and CDR2 are GTSNPN and SVGIG (reference sequence). V lost 4 bases to trimming and J lost 0 bases, with 6 bases between them. The CDR3 spans 12 residues. Sequencing used peripheral blood. The chain uses TRBV30 and TRBJ1-1; D uncertain. This TCR derives from a man aged 45-65 years with active or convalescent COVID-19. CDR3 loop: CAWTEMNTEAFF. Here the CDR3 DNA reads TGTGCCTGGACTGAGATGAACACTGAAGCTTTCTTT.